This T cell receptor (beta chain) was captured in a study of cytomegalovirus exposure and HLA in healthy donors. Both 60 Vbeta primers and 13 Jbeta primers went into the PCR. Only in-frame clones appear in the TCRdb table, and some are missing; sequencing was by immunoSEQ multiplex PCR. This table has just over 150,000 clones, around 84% appearing once. This CDR3 contains 14 residues. Germline lookup yields CDR1 MNHEY and CDR2 SMNVEV (reference sequence). The V segment lost 7 bases and the J segment 3 bases; nucleotides outside the gene matches: 6. The clonotype originates from a woman between 18 and 29 years old in good health and CMV-seronegative. V usage is TRBV27 and J usage is TRBJ2-7, with TRBD2 identical over 10 bases. The sequenced sample was PBMCs. The CDR3 nucleotides read TGTGCCAGCAAGGCTAGCGGGGGTAACTACGAGCAGTACTTC. Protein: CASKASGGNYEQYF.